Below, 12 T cell receptor beta chains from the same sample are listed, as sequenced in a study of T cell responses to AZD1222 COVID-19 vaccine. Repertoires were generated with immunoSEQ multiplex PCR, while TCRdb's copy carries only in-frame clones and drops some. Of just under 95,000 clones listed, approximately 90% are singletons. Source: peripheral blood, taken on day 0 of AZD1222 vaccination. The receptors come from an adult in good health.

In this sample, this clone turned up once. V is TRBV9 and J is TRBJ1-2; D perhaps matches TRBD1 (6 bases). V was cut by 3 bases and J by 4 bases, with 7 bases left in between. CDR3 length: 12 amino acids. CDR1 is SGDLS, CDR2 YYNGEE, per germline. CDR3 amino acids: CASSDRVYGYTF. The CDR3 DNA sequence: TGTGCCAGCAGCGACAGGGTCTATGGCTACACCTTC.

The chain recombines TRBV19 with TRBJ1-6; 8 positions agree with TRBD1. The CDR3 spans 18 residues. Germline values: CDR1 LNHDA, CDR2 SQIVND (reference sequence). Trimming cost V 1 base and J 0 bases; bases outside gene matches: 5. CDR3 in amino acids: CASSIVYRGFSYNSPLHF. The CDR3 DNA follows: TGTGCCAGTAGTATAGTTTACAGGGGGTTCTCCTATAATTCACCCCTCCACTTT.

The CDR3 protein is CASSLAFGGLGSEKLFF. CDR3 bases: TGTGCCAGCAGCTTGGCTTTCGGAGGTCTGGGAAGTGAAAAACTGTTTTTT. The chain recombines TRBV5-8 with TRBJ1-4; D ambiguous. CDR1 SGHTS and CDR2 YDEGEE come from the germline V gene. V was cut by 0 bases and J by 7 bases, with 19 bases left in between. The length of the CDR3 is 17 residues.

V and J are TRBV19 and TRBJ2-7; D may be TRBD1 (6 bases). There are 14 residues in the CDR3. The ends were cut back, 5 bases at V and 3 bases at J, with 14 bases in the middle. From germline, CDR1 is LNHDA and CDR2 SQIVND (reference sequence). CDR3 sequence: CASSQRQESYEQYF. The CDR3 DNA reads TGTGCCAGTAGTCAAAGACAGGAGAGCTACGAGCAGTACTTC.

This clone was picked up one time. The rearrangement links TRBV6-1 to TRBJ1-5; D ambiguous. Trimming pared 6 bases from V and 3 bases from J, leaving 9 bases between. The CDR3 has 13 amino acids. Germline V gene lookup returns CDR1 MNHNS and CDR2 SASEGT. The CDR3 sequence is CASRIDNNQPQHF. For the CDR3, the DNA is TGTGCCAGCAGAATAGACAACAATCAGCCCCAGCATTTT.

The chain is built from TRBV9 and TRBJ1-3, with a weak D call TRBD1 (6 bases). The ends were cut back, 3 bases at V and 0 bases at J, with 10 bases in the middle. This CDR3 contains 15 residues. Germline CDR1 SGDLS, CDR2 YYNGEE. The CDR3 DNA reads TGTGCCAGCAGCGGCAGGGGTAGCTCTGGAAACACCATATATTTT. Residues: CASSGRGSSGNTIYF.

The chain combines TRBV25-1 with TRBJ2-1, with TRBD2 identical over 13 bases. The CDR3 covers 16 residues. V shed 2 bases and J 6 bases; nucleotides not matched to a gene: 4. Germline-derived CDR1 and CDR2 are MGHDK and SYGVNS. CDR3 sequence: CASSERGTSGVNEQFF. CDR3 DNA sequence: TGTGCCAGCAGTGAAAGGGGGACTAGCGGGGTCAATGAGCAGTTCTTC.

The J gene is TRBJ1-5, the V gene TRBV24-1, with D unresolved. Germline CDR1 KGHDR, CDR2 SFDVKD. The CDR3 is made up of 14 amino acids. The V gene lost 3 bases and the J gene lost 4 bases, with 9 bases spanning the gap. CDR3 DNA sequence: TGTGCCACCAGTGATGAGTGGGAGAATCAGCCCCAGCATTTT. Its translation: CATSDEWENQPQHF.

This clone has only one observation. This chain connects TRBV5-5 to TRBJ2-5; TRBD2 agrees at 7 bases. The length of the CDR3 is 17 residues. Unmatched junction bases numbered 12, after V lost 4 bases and J lost 0 bases. Germline CDR1 reads SGHKS; CDR2 reads YYEKEE (reference sequence). CDR3 amino acids: CASSPRGRAGHQETQYF. The CDR3 coding sequence is TGTGCCAGCAGCCCCAGAGGGAGAGCGGGGCACCAAGAGACCCAGTACTTC. The entire variable domain, with the rest obtained from reference TRBV5-5 and TRBJ2-5, is as follows: DAGVTQSPTHLIKTRGQQVTLRCSPISGHKSVSWYQQVLGQGPQFIFQYYEKEERGRGNFPDRFSARQFPNYSSELNVNALLLGDSALYLCASSPRGRAGHQETQYFGPGTRLLVL.

The chain couples TRBV5-1 to TRBJ2-4, with TRBD1 matching 8 bases. The CDR3 consists of 15 residues. The V gene end was trimmed by 0 bases and the J gene end by 7 bases; junction bases not matched to a gene: 6. Germline lookup yields CDR1 SGHRS and CDR2 YFSETQ. For the CDR3, the DNA is TGCGCCAGCAGCTTGGGGACAGGGCGGCGGAACATTCAGTACTTC. Encoded protein: CASSLGTGRRNIQYF.

This chain connects TRBV4-1 to TRBJ2-5; D unresolved. Germline V gene lookup returns CDR1 MGHRA and CDR2 YSYEKL. This CDR3 spans 13 amino acids. Trimming cost V 1 base and J 5 bases, with 8 bases left between them. CDR3 nucleotide sequence: TGCGCCAGCAGCCAAGGGGCACCGGAGACCCAGTACTTC. This codes for CASSQGAPETQYF.

The count of this clone is one. V is TRBV9 and J is TRBJ1-6; tentative D call: TRBD1 (5 bases). Deletions cut 3 bases from V and 0 bases from J, with 16 bases between. There are 18 residues in the CDR3. The germline V gene has CDR1 SGDLS and CDR2 YYNGEE. The CDR3, as DNA: TGTGCCAGCAGCGGCGGGGACGTATTAAGCTCCTATAATTCACCCCTCCACTTT. The encoded protein is CASSGGDVLSSYNSPLHF.